This T cell receptor beta chain was captured by sequencing in a study of cytomegalovirus exposure and HLA in healthy donors. Germline V gene sequence: CDR1 MNHEY, CDR2 SMNVEV (reference sequence). Germline trimming cut 5 bases from V and 6 bases from J; bases unmatched to any gene: 9. This CDR3 contains 15 residues. Findings of the study overall: By a later analysis, the bulk of CMV-associated TCR beta chains appeared HLA-restricted. As was reported, the classifier diagnosed cytomegalovirus status with high specificity and sensitivity.

Concerning this clone itself: Its matching antigen is unknown.

PCR primers comprised 60 Vbeta and 13 Jbeta primers. This table comes from immunoSEQ multiplex PCR, and its TCRdb copy is limited to in-frame clones, with some not included. This sample has roughly 130,000 clones, with roughly 8.3% found just once. The sample taken for sequencing was PBMCs. This receptor was taken from a middle-aged man in good health and CMV-seronegative. V is TRBV27 and J is TRBJ1-5; the match to TRBD1 covers 8 bases. CDR3 DNA sequence: TGTGCCAGCAGTCCGACAGGGGATCCTTCTCAGCCCCAGCATTTT. This translates into CASSPTGDPSQPQHF.